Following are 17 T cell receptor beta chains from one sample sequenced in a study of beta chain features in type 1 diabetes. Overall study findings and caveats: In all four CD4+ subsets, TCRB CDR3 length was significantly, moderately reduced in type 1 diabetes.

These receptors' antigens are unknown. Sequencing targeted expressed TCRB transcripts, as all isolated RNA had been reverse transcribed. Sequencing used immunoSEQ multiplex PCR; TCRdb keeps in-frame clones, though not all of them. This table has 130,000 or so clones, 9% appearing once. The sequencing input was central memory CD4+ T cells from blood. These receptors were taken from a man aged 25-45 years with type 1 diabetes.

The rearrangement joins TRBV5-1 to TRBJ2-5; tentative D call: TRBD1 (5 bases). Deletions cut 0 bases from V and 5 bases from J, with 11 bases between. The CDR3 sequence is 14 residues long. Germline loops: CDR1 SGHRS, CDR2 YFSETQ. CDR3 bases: TGCGCCAGCAGCTTGGGCAGGGCAGGGGAGACCCAGTACTTC. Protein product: CASSLGRAGETQYF. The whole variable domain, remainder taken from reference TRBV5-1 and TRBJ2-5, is KAGVTQTPRYLIKTRGQQVTLSCSPISGHRSVSWYQQTPGQGLQFLFEYFSETQRNKGNFPGRFSGRQFSNSRSEMNVSTLELGDSALYLCASSLGRAGETQYFGPGTRLLVL.

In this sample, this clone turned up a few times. The CDR3 region has the DNA TGCAGCGTAGAACCGCAGGGGGCGGGTGGCTACACCTTC. It yields the protein CSVEPQGAGGYTF. The chain carries TRBV29-1 and TRBJ1-2; 8 bases are shared with TRBD1. Germline V gives CDR1 SQVTM, CDR2 ANQGSEA. The CDR3 has 13 amino acids. V dropped 6 bases and J dropped 7; count of bases not matched to a gene: 10.

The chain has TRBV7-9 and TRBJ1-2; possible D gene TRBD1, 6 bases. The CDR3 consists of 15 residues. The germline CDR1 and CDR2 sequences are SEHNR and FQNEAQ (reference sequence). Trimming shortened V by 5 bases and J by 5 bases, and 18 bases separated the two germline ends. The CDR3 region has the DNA TGTGCCAGCAGCCCACCCCGGGACAAGAATTATGGCTACACCTTC. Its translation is CASSPPRDKNYGYTF.

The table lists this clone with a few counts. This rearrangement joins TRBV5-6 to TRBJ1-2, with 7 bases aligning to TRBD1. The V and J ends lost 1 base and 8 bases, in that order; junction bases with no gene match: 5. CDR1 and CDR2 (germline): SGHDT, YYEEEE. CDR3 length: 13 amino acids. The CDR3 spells CASSLYGTEGYTF. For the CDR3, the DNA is TGTGCCAGCAGCTTGTATGGGACAGAAGGCTACACCTTC.

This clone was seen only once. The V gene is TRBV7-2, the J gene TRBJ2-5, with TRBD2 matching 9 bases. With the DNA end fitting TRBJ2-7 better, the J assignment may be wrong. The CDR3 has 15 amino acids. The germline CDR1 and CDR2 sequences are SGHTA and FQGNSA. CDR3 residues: CASSSRVAGDYEQYF. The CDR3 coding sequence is TGTGCCAGCAGCTCCCGGGTAGCGGGGGATTACGAGCAGTACTTC.

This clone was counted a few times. The CDR3 is CASSYSTANYQPQHF. The CDR3 region has the DNA TGTGCCAGCAGTTACTCGACAGCTAATTATCAGCCCCAGCATTTT. This chain links TRBV6-6 with TRBJ1-5; D is possibly TRBD1 (5 bases). V lost 0 bases, J lost 5 bases, and 11 bases lay in between. The CDR3 contains 15 residues. Germline CDR1 MNHNY, CDR2 SVGAGI (reference sequence).

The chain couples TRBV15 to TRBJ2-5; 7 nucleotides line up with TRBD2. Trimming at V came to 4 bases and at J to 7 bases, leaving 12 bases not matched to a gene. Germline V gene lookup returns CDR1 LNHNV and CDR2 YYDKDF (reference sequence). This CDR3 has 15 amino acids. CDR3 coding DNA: TGTGCCACCAGCACCCGCCCAACTAGCGTAGGGACCCAGTACTTC. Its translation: CATSTRPTSVGTQYF. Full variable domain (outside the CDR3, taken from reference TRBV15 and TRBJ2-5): DAMVIQNPRYQVTQFGKPVTLSCSQTLNHNVMYWYQQKSSQAPKLLFHYYDKDFNNEADTPDNFQSRRPNTSFCFLDIRSPGLGDTAMYLCATSTRPTSVGTQYFGPGTRLLVL.

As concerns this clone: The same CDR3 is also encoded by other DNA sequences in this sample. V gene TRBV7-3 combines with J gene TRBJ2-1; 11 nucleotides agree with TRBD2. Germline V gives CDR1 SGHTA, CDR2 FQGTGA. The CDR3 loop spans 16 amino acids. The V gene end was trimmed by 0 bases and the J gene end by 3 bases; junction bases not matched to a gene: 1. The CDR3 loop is CASSLTSGGGYNEQFF. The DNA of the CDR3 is TGTGCCAGCAGCTTAACTAGCGGGGGGGGCTACAATGAGCAGTTCTTC.

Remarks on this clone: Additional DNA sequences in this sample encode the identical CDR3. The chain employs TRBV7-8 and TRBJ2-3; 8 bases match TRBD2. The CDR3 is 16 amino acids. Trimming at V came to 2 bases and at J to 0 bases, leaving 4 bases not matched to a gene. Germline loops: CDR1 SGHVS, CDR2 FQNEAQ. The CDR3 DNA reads TGTGCCAGCAGCTTACGGGGGGGGACTAGCACAGATACGCAGTATTTT. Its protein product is CASSLRGGTSTDTQYF.

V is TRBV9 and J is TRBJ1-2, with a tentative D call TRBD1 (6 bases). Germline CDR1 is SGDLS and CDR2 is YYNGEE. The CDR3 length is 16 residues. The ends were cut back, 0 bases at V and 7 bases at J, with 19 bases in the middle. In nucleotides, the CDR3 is TGTGCCAGCAGCGTAGGTTCGTCACACTCACAGGGTGGCTACACCTTC. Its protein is CASSVGSSHSQGGYTF.

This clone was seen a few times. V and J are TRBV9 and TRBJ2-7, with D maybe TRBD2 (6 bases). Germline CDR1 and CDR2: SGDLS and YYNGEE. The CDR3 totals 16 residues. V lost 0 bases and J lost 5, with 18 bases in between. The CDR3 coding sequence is TGTGCCAGCAGCGTAGCCCAGGCAGGGAGGTCGGACGAGCAGTACTTC. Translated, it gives CASSVAQAGRSDEQYF. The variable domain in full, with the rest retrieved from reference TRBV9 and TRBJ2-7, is DSGVTQTPKHLITATGQRVTLRCSPRSGDLSVYWYQQSLDQGLQFLIQYYNGEERAKGNILERFSAQQFPDLHSELNLSSLELGDSALYFCASSVAQAGRSDEQYFGPGTRLTVT.

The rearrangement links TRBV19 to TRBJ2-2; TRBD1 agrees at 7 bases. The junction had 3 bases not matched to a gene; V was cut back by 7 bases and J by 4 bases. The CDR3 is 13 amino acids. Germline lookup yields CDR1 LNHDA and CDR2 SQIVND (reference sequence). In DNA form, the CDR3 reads TGTGCCAGTAAACAGGGGAGCACCGGGGAGCTGTTTTTT. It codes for CASKQGSTGELFF.

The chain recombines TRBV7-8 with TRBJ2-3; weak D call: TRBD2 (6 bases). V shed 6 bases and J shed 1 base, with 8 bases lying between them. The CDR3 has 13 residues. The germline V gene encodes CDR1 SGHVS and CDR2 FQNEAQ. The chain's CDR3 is CASRASGTDTQYF. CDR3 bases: TGTGCCAGCAGGGCTAGCGGCACAGATACGCAGTATTTT.

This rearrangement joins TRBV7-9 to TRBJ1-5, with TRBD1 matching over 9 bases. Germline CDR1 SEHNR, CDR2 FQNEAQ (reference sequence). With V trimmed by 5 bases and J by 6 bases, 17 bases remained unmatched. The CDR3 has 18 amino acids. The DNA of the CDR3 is TGTGCCAGCAGCCCCGTACTGAACGGACAGGGGATAGGTCAGCCCCAGCATTTT. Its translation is CASSPVLNGQGIGQPQHF.

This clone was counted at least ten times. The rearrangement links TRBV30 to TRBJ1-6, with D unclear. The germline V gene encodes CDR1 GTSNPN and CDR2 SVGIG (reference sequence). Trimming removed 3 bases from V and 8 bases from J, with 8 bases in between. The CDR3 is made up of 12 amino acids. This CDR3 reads CAWSVTDSPLHF. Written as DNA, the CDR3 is TGTGCCTGGAGCGTCACGGATTCACCCCTCCACTTT. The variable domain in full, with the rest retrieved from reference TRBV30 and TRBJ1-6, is SQTIHQWPATLVQPVGSPLSLECTVEGTSNPNLYWYRQAAGRGLQLLFYSVGIGQISSEVPQNLSASRPQDRQFILSSKKLLLSDSGFYLCAWSVTDSPLHFGNGTRLTVT.

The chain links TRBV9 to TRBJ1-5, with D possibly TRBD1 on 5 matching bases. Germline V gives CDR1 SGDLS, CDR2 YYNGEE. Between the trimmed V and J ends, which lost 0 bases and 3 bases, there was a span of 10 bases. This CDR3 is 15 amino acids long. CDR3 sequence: CASSVEGAVNQPQHF. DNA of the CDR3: TGTGCCAGCAGCGTAGAAGGGGCGGTCAATCAGCCCCAGCATTTT.

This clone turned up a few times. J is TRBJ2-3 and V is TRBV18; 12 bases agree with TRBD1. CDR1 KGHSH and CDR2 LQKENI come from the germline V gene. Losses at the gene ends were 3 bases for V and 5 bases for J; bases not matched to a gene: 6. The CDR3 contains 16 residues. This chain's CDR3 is CASSPGTGGSLDTQYF. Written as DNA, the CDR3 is TGTGCCAGCTCACCCGGGACAGGGGGCTCGCTAGATACGCAGTATTTT. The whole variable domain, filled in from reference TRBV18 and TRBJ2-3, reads NAGVMQNPRHLVRRRGQEARLRCSPMKGHSHVYWYRQLPEEGLKFMVYLQKENIIDESGMPKERFSAEFPKEGPSILRIQQVVRGDSAAYFCASSPGTGGSLDTQYFGPGTRLTVL.